This TCR beta chain emerged from a study of human T cells and chemical hapten exposure. This clonotype was seen more than once but under ten times. MiXCR, applied by TCRdb to the RACE reads, yields one record per CDR3 protein. The sample includes about 350,000 distinct CDR3 sequences, about 6% of them seen just once. The CDR3 sequence is 15 residues long. From germline, CDR1 is ENHRY and CDR2 SYGVKD. Germline trimming cut 7 bases from V and 5 bases from J; bases unmatched to any gene: 9. Described time point: patch test 2, 6 weeks after DPC sensitization. Treatment indicated: therapeutic diphenylcyclopropenone sensitization with weekly scalp DPC. Donors, patients with alopecia ranging from 18 to 70 years old and judged suitable for DPC, provided samples.

Source: whole blood, taken in connection with sensitization to the hapten diphenylcyclopropenone (DPC). This sequence originates from a young woman with alopecia areata. Some clones in this sample may be carry-over from other donors' samples. The rearrangement joins TRBV10-3 to TRBJ2-5, with 11 bases lining up with TRBD1. The CDR3 sequence: CAIKRTGGQSETQYF. In DNA, the CDR3 is TGTGCCATCAAGCGGACAGGGGGCCAAAGCGAGACCCAGTACTTC.